The sequence of this T cell receptor (beta chain) was determined in a study of blood T cell repertoires in COVID-19. Across the study: Whether acute or convalescent, the COVID-19 samples came from the United States, Italy and Spain. Sources were T cells, B-cell-depleted T cells, or PBMCs; the material itself was cDNA or gDNA.

Notes on this clone: Other DNA sequences of this sample code for an identical CDR3.

In the authors' methods: Scientists estimated how many nucleated cells there were by amplifying reference gene primers. Only in-frame clones appear in the TCRdb table, and some are missing; sequencing was by immunoSEQ multiplex PCR. That table gives V, J and clone size, and the DNA gave D and trimming. The sample has some 300,000 clones; just under 90% are singletons. Trimming cost V 0 bases and J 1 base, with 8 bases left between them. This CDR3 has 14 amino acids. Germline CDR1 is SGHRS and CDR2 is YFSETQ. The chain has TRBV5-1 and TRBJ2-7; possible D gene TRBD2, 6 bases. This clonotype originated in a woman aged 50 to 60 with COVID-19, enrolled during active disease. What was sequenced was peripheral blood. The DNA for the CDR3 is TGCGCCAGCAGCTTGGCCGGGGGATCCTACGAGCAGTACTTC. Translated, it gives CASSLAGGSYEQYF.